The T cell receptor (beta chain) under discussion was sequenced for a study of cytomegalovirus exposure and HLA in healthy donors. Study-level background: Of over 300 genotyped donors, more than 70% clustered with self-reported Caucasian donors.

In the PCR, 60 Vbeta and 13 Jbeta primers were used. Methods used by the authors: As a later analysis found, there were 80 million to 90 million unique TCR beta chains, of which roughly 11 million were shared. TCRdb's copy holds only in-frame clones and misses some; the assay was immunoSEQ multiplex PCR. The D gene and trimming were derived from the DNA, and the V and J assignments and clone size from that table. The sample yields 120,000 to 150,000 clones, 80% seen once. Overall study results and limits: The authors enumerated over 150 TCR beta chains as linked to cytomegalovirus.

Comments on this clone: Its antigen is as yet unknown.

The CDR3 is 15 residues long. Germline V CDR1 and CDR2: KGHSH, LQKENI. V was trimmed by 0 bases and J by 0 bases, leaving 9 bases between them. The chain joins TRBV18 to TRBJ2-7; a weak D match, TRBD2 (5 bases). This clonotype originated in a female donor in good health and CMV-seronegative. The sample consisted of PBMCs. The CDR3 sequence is CASSPPSGSSYEQYF. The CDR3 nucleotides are TGTGCCAGCTCACCACCGTCGGGGAGCTCCTACGAGCAGTACTTC.